Each of the 6 T cell receptor beta chains below was sequenced from the same sample in a study of shared clonotypes between healthy human individuals. The assay was immunoSEQ multiplex PCR, and TCRdb's table has in-frame clones only and misses some. The sample records 450,000 to 650,000 clones, 70% to 80% being singletons. The material sequenced was PBMCs. The receptors shown here come from a woman in her forties in good health. Some clones in this sample may be carry-over from other donors' samples.

This clone was seen a handful of times. The chain employs TRBV4-1 and TRBJ1-5, with D uncertain. CDR1 is MGHRA and CDR2 is YSYEKL in the germline V gene. V was cut by 5 bases and J by 5 bases, with 16 bases left in between. There are 15 residues in the CDR3. The CDR3 loop is CASSNRAGLDQPQHF. The CDR3 nucleotides read TGCGCCAGCAGCAACCGTGCCGGCTTGGATCAGCCCCAGCATTTT.

This chain links TRBV7-9 with TRBJ1-1, with D hard to call. Looked up from germline, CDR1 is SEHNR and CDR2 is FQNEAQ (reference sequence). The CDR3 sequence is 15 residues long. V was cut by 5 bases and J by 2 bases, with 15 bases left in between. In nucleotides, the CDR3 is TGTGCCAGCAGCAAGGTGATCGGCGGTAACACTGAAGCTTTCTTT. Amino acids: CASSKVIGGNTEAFF.

J is TRBJ1-1 and V is TRBV28; 10 positions agree with TRBD1. This CDR3 region has 15 residues. Looked up from germline, CDR1 is MDHEN and CDR2 is SYDVKM. Trimming took 6 bases from V and 0 from J; bases not matched to a gene: 4. The CDR3 spells CASRPGQGMNTEAFF. The DNA for the CDR3 is TGTGCCAGCAGACCGGGACAGGGGATGAACACTGAAGCTTTCTTT.

The chain joins TRBV9 to TRBJ1-1, with a tentative D call TRBD1 (5 bases). Trimming removed 0 bases at V and 1 base at J, with 10 bases between. The CDR3 covers 15 residues. CDR1 SGDLS and CDR2 YYNGEE come from the germline V gene. CDR3 residues: CASSVALGGNTEAFF. CDR3 in DNA: TGTGCCAGCAGCGTAGCTCTGGGGGGGAACACTGAAGCTTTCTTT.

The rearrangement links TRBV20-1 to TRBJ1-2, with D hard to call. Germline V gene lookup returns CDR1 DFQATT and CDR2 SNEGSKA (reference sequence). The CDR3 runs to 10 residues. V was cut by 1 base and J by 7 bases, with 4 bases left in between. CDR3: CSARGGGYTF. Written as DNA, the CDR3 is TGCAGTGCTAGAGGGGGTGGCTACACCTTC.

The chain employs TRBV5-4 and TRBJ2-1, with D possibly being TRBD2 (6 bases). CDR3 length: 14 amino acids. With 4 bases removed from V and 7 bases from J, the gap between germline ends came to 15 bases. The germline gives CDR1 SGHNT, CDR2 YYREEE (reference sequence). The CDR3 DNA reads TGTGCCAGCAGCGCCCGGGGCGGGAAGAATGAGCAGTTCTTC. Translating gives CASSARGGKNEQFF.